This TCR beta chain is from a study of T cells in Graves' hyperthyroidism and ophthalmopathy. Study-wide findings and caveats: The authors' 13 V-J model separated ophthalmopathy from stable hyperthyroidism. Among clonotypes expanded in thyroid above 0.001, most were also found in blood. Ophthalmopathy was identified by the model a median 6.5 months ahead of onset.

A remark on this clonotype: Its specificity is unknown.

What was amplified from RNA transcripts were TCR beta CDR3 regions. RT-PCR in the first round (using the HTBI primer set) targeted the TCR CDR3. TCRdb itself ran the multiplex PCR reads through MiXCR, one entry per CDR3 protein. The sample carries approximately 640,000 distinct CDR3 sequences, nearly 45% recorded once. The CDR3 consists of 15 residues. Germline V CDR1 and CDR2: MGHDK, SYGVNS. Not enrolled were patients with uncontrolled infection, other autoimmune disease, pregnancy or lactation. The clonotype originates from an adult man with Graves' disease, either hyperthyroidism or ophthalmopathy (not recorded which). The chain combines TRBV25-1 with TRBJ1-4, with D possibly matching TRBD1 (6 bases). Input material: peripheral blood or thyroid tissue (not recorded which). CDR3 sequence: CAREAKGATNEKLFF. The CDR3 DNA reads TGTGCTAGAGAGGCCAAGGGGGCAACTAATGAAAAACTGTTTTTT.